This T cell receptor (beta chain) was profiled in a study of cytomegalovirus exposure and HLA in healthy donors. General study points: By a later analysis, the bulk of CMV-associated TCR beta chains appeared HLA-restricted. Reportedly, cytomegalovirus status was diagnosed with high sensitivity and specificity. Productive status was seen about 90% or about 30% of the time for most TCR beta V segments in an earlier analysis. In a later analysis, parvovirus B19, influenza, CMV and Epstein-Barr virus appeared linked to several top co-occurrence clusters.

On this clone itself: The target antigen is unknown.

The PCR made use of 60 Vbeta and 13 Jbeta primers. Only in-frame clones appear in the TCRdb table, and some are missing; sequencing was by immunoSEQ multiplex PCR. Altogether roughly 180,000 clones are present, over 70% being singletons, with the ten largest covering about 3.8%. V was clipped by 2 bases and J by 5 bases; unmatched bases: 3. CDR1 SGHVS and CDR2 FNYEAQ come from the germline V gene. The CDR3 has 15 amino acids. The gene calls are TRBV7-6 and TRBJ2-5; 12 bases line up with TRBD2. The sequence derives from a woman aged 55-69 years in good health and CMV-seropositive. The sample was PBMCs. The CDR3 nucleotides are TGTGCCAGCAGCTTAAGCACTAGCGGGGGGGAGACCCAGTACTTC. Residues: CASSLSTSGGETQYF.